This TCR beta chain was sequenced for a study of shared clonotypes between healthy human individuals. Sequencing was performed with immunoSEQ multiplex PCR; in TCRdb, only in-frame clones are kept and a portion is missing. Altogether about 2.4 million clones are present, more than 85% being singletons, with the ten largest covering more than 0.35%. The germline gives CDR1 SGHAT, CDR2 FQNNGV. The CDR3 length is 14 residues. V lost 4 bases and J 0 bases, leaving 9 bases between the germline ends. About this clone itself: Its antigen is not identified.

Study results and limitations: The represented genetic and exposure-history diversity was limited by the small number of donors.

J is TRBJ2-5 and V is TRBV11-2; weak D call: TRBD2 (5 bases). Sequencing was carried out using naive CD4+ T cells from PBMCs. This sample's subset: CD45RA+ positively selected. This receptor was identified in a young man in good health. Some clones in this sample may be carry-over from other donors' samples. The CDR3 nucleotides are TGTGCCAGCAGCTCTAGGAGGTACCAAGAGACCCAGTACTTC. Residues: CASSSRRYQETQYF.